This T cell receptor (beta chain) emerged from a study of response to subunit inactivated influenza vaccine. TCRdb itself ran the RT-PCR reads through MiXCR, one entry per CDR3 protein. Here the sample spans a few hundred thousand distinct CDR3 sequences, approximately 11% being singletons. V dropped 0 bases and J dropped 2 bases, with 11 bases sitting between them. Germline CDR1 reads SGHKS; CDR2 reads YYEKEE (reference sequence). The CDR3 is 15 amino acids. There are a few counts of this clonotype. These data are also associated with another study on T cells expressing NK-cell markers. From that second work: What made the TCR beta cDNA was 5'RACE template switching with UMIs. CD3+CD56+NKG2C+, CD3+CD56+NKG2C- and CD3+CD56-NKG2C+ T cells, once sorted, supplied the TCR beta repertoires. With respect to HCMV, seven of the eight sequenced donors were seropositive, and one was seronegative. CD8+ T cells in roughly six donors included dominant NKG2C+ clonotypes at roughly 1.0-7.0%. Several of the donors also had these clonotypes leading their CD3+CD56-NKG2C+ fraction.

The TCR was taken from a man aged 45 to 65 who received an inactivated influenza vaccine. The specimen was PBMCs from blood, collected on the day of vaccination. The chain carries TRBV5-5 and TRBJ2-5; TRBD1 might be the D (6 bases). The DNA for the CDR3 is TGTGCCAGCAGCTTGGCCAGACAGGTACAAGAGACCCAGTACTTC. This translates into CASSLARQVQETQYF.